The clone carrying this T cell receptor (beta chain) was observed a handful of times. What it recognizes is unknown. The data were taken from a study of beta chain features in type 1 diabetes. The length of the CDR3 is 13 residues. The V gene's germline CDR1 is ENHRY and CDR2 SYGVKD. The V end was cut by 7 bases, the J end by 13 bases, with 22 bases between. Whole-study results and caveats: Type 1 diabetes patients had TCRB CDR3s that were shorter (moderately but significantly so) in all four CD4+ subsets.

The investigators reverse transcribed all of the isolated RNA, so they sequenced expressed TCRB transcripts. Using immunoSEQ multiplex PCR, the repertoire was profiled, and TCRdb retains in-frame clones only, with some absent. The table records around 40,000 clones, 66% of them present only once. Sequencing was done on a sample of Tregs from blood. The sequence was obtained from a woman aged 18-30 years with type 1 diabetes. This chain uses TRBV10-3 with TRBJ2-5; a weak D match, TRBD2 (6 bases). CDR3 residues: CAITSETSPRRYF. The CDR3, as DNA: TGTGCCATCACCTCCGAGACTAGTCCTAGAAGGTACTTC.